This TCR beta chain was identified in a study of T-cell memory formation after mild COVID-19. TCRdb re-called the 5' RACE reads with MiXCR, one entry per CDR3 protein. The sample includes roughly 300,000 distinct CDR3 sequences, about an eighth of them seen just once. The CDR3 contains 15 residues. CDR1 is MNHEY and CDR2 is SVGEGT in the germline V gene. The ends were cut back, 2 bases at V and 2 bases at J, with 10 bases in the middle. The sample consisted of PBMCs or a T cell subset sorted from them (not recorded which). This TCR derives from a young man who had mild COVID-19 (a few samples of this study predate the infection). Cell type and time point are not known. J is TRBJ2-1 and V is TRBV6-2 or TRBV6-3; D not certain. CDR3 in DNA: TGTGCCAGCAGTTACGACGCGGAAACCTACAATGAGCAGTTCTTC. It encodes CASSYDAETYNEQFF.